Below are 22 T cell receptor beta chains sequenced from a single sample in a study of blood T cell repertoires in COVID-19. Data came from immunoSEQ multiplex PCR; TCRdb stores just in-frame clones and leaves some out. The sample yields just over 90,000 clones, over 75% seen once. Sequencing input: peripheral blood. The receptor source for this set is a man between 70 and 80 years old with acute or convalescent COVID-19.

In this sample, this clone turned up once. V usage is TRBV21-1 and J usage is TRBJ1-6. TRBV21-1 is designated a pseudogene. The CDR3 is 16 residues long. DNA for the CDR3: TGTGCCAGCAGCAAAGAACGGGAACACTATAATTCACCCCTCCACTTT. It encodes CASSKEREHYNSPLHF.

The chain combines TRBV29-1 with TRBJ2-5; no clear D. Deletions cut 5 bases from V and 3 bases from J, with 13 bases between. CDR1 SQVTM and CDR2 ANQGSEA come from the germline V gene. The CDR3 has 13 amino acids. This chain's CDR3 is CSVPWPAEETQYF. As DNA, the CDR3 is TGCAGCGTTCCTTGGCCCGCTGAAGAGACCCAGTACTTC.

This clone occurred a few times. CDR3 amino acids: CAISAGLTGVGGGANVLTF. DNA of the CDR3: TGTGCCATCAGCGCCGGTTTGACAGGGGTTGGTGGTGGGGCCAACGTCCTGACTTTC. The chain links TRBV10-3 to TRBJ2-6; 8 bases map to TRBD1. Germline V gene lookup returns CDR1 ENHRY and CDR2 SYGVKD. With 6 bases clipped from V and 3 bases from J, the junction kept 16 bases outside the gene matches. This CDR3 is built from 19 residues.

This clone was observed once. V and J are TRBV5-6 and TRBJ1-1; a possible D gene is TRBD1 (5 bases). V lost 4 bases and J lost 1, with 17 bases in between. This CDR3 region has 16 residues. The V gene's germline CDR1 is SGHDT and CDR2 YYEEEE. In nucleotides, the CDR3 is TGTGCCAGCAGCCATCGGACACCCGGGGGGAACACTGAAGCTTTCTTT. It translates to CASSHRTPGGNTEAFF.

The V gene is TRBV24-1, the J gene TRBJ1-1; D is possibly TRBD1 (5 bases). Germline CDR1 KGHDR, CDR2 SFDVKD. The V end was cut by 8 bases, the J end by 3 bases, with 9 bases between. The length of the CDR3 is 12 residues. Here the CDR3 DNA reads TGTGCCACCATGGCGGGGGACACTGAAGCTTTCTTT. This translates into CATMAGDTEAFF.

CDR3 protein: CASSPRGRGEAFF. The CDR3 bases are TGTGCCAGCAGCCCCCGAGGCAGGGGTGAAGCTTTCTTT. The V call is TRBV3-1 (or the pseudogene TRBV3-2), the J call TRBJ1-1; maybe TRBD1 (6 bases). This CDR3 comprises 13 residues. V lost 4 bases to trimming and J lost 7 bases, with 13 bases between them. Germline CDR1 is LGHDT and CDR2 is YNNKEL (reference sequence).

This chain links TRBV19 with TRBJ1-2, with D perhaps TRBD1 (6 bases). CDR3 length: 15 residues. Germline V CDR1 and CDR2: LNHDA, SQIVND (reference sequence). Trimming left V 4 bases short and J 2 bases short, with 14 bases between. The CDR3 region has the DNA TGTGCCAGTAGTAAAAACAGGGACGGGAACTATGGCTACACCTTC. This encodes CASSKNRDGNYGYTF.

This rearrangement joins TRBV15 to TRBJ2-1; 7 bases are shared with TRBD2. The CDR3 runs to 15 residues. The J segment lost 2 bases and the V segment lost 0 bases, leaving 1 base of the junction unmatched. Germline CDR1 and CDR2: LNHNV and YYDKDF (reference sequence). The CDR3 loop is CATSRERGTYNEQFF. The CDR3, as DNA: TGTGCCACCAGCAGAGAGCGGGGGACCTACAATGAGCAGTTCTTC. Together with reference TRBV15 and TRBJ2-1, the CDR3 gives the full variable domain: DAMVIQNPRYQVTQFGKPVTLSCSQTLNHNVMYWYQQKSSQAPKLLFHYYDKDFNNEADTPDNFQSRRPNTSFCFLDIRSPGLGDTAMYLCATSRERGTYNEQFFGPGTRLTVL.

The rearrangement links TRBV6-5 to TRBJ2-5; D gene ambiguous. V lost 7 bases, J lost 1 base, and 10 bases lay in between. CDR1 MNHEY and CDR2 SVGAGI come from the germline V gene. This CDR3 spans 13 amino acids. DNA for the CDR3: TGTGCCAGCACCCGGCGGCCCCAAGAGACCCAGTACTTC. Translated: CASTRRPQETQYF.

The chain couples TRBV7-9 to TRBJ2-7; TRBD1 matches at 8 bases. Germline CDR1 and CDR2: SEHNR and FQNEAQ (reference sequence). The length of the CDR3 is 13 residues. Trimming at V came to 2 bases and at J to 4 bases, leaving 1 base not matched to a gene. CDR3 protein: CASSLQGAYEQYF. The CDR3 DNA reads as TGTGCCAGCAGCTTACAGGGGGCTTACGAGCAGTACTTC.

V and J are TRBV6-1 and TRBJ1-5; the D is unclear. Germline CDR1 MNHNS, CDR2 SASEGT. Trimming removed 3 bases at V and 6 bases at J, with 12 bases between. This CDR3 comprises 14 residues. CDR3 in DNA: TGTGCCAGCAGTGACCAGACTGACCGTCAGCCCCAGCATTTT. Translated, it gives CASSDQTDRQPQHF.

V is TRBV2 and J is TRBJ1-2, with D tentatively TRBD1 (5 bases). V shed 3 bases and J shed 5 bases, with 10 bases lying between them. The CDR3 has 13 amino acids. Germline V gene lookup returns CDR1 SNHLY and CDR2 FYNNEI. CDR3 in DNA: TGTGCCAGCAGTGATGACAGAATATATGGCTACACCTTC. It specifies CASSDDRIYGYTF. The variable domain in full, completed from reference TRBV2 and TRBJ1-2, reads EPEVTQTPSHQVTQMGQEVILRCVPISNHLYFYWYRQILGQKVEFLVSFYNNEISEKSEIFDDQFSVERPDGSNFTLKIRSTKLEDSAMYFCASSDDRIYGYTFGSGTRLTVV.

The V and J genes are TRBV7-3 and TRBJ2-2, with no clear D. The CDR3 loop spans 13 amino acids. Germline values: CDR1 SGHTA, CDR2 FQGTGA. V was cut by 4 bases and J by 1 base, with 4 bases left in between. The CDR3 DNA reads as TGTGCCAGCAGCTACAGGAACACCGGGGAGCTGTTTTTT. Amino acids: CASSYRNTGELFF.

The chain combines TRBV5-1 with TRBJ1-1; TRBD1 matches 7 bases. This CDR3 spans 14 amino acids. In germline, CDR1 is SGHRS, CDR2 YFSETQ. V shed 4 bases, J shed 3 bases, and the junction held 6 bases outside the gene matches. The DNA for the CDR3 is TGCGCCAGCAGCCCCAGGGGGTGGGACACTGAAGCTTTCTTT. The encoded protein is CASSPRGWDTEAFF.

The chain is built from TRBV5-1 and TRBJ2-1, with 13 bases matching TRBD2. CDR3 length equals 18 residues. Germline V gene sequence: CDR1 SGHRS, CDR2 YFSETQ. After removal of 4 bases from V and 5 bases from J, the junction contained 12 bases not matched to a gene. The CDR3 sequence: CASSATSGRAVGDNEQFF. In nucleotides, the CDR3 is TGCGCCAGCAGCGCCACTAGCGGGAGGGCGGTAGGGGACAATGAGCAGTTCTTC.

The chain is built from TRBV7-9 and TRBJ1-2; 9 bases line up with TRBD1. The V gene end was trimmed by 8 bases and the J gene end by 5 bases; junction bases not matched to a gene: 9. CDR3 length: 14 amino acids. Germline CDR1 reads SEHNR; CDR2 reads FQNEAQ (reference sequence). The DNA of the CDR3 is TGTGCCAGCGATGGACAGGGGCAAGTGTATGGCTACACCTTC. Its translation is CASDGQGQVYGYTF.

V usage is TRBV19 and J usage is TRBJ1-5, with TRBD1 as a possible D gene (5 bases). The CDR3 totals 14 residues. Germline V gene lookup returns CDR1 LNHDA and CDR2 SQIVND (reference sequence). Between the trimmed V and J ends, which lost 9 bases and 0 bases, there was a span of 12 bases. The CDR3 nucleotides are TGTGCCAGCGGGGGGTCGAATAGCAATCAGCCCCAGCATTTT. As protein: CASGGSNSNQPQHF. Variable domain in full (rest from reference TRBV19 and TRBJ1-5): DGGITQSPKYLFRKEGQNVTLSCEQNLNHDAMYWYRQDPGQGLRLIYYSQIVNDFQKGDIAEGYSVSREKKESFPLTVTSAQKNPTAFYLCASGGSNSNQPQHFGDGTRLSIL.

This sequence joins TRBV28 and TRBJ1-4; 10 bases match TRBD1. Germline CDR1 reads MDHEN; CDR2 reads SYDVKM. The CDR3 is 16 residues long. Unmatched junction bases numbered 8, after V lost 3 bases and J lost 7 bases. CDR3 coding DNA: TGTGCCAGCAGTTTTCCCCTGACAGGGGGCGGTGAAAAACTGTTTTTT. Translating it yields CASSFPLTGGGEKLFF.

The V gene is TRBV18, the J gene TRBJ2-7, with 10 bases fitting TRBD1. Germline lookup yields CDR1 KGHSH and CDR2 LQKENI. Trimming removed 3 bases from V and 2 bases from J; junction bases left unmatched: 1. This CDR3 has 14 residues. The CDR3 DNA sequence: TGTGCCAGCTCACCCGGACAGGGGGCCTACGAGCAGTACTTC. It encodes CASSPGQGAYEQYF.

The chain uses TRBV29-1 and TRBJ1-3; 10 bases line up with TRBD1. Germline CDR1 and CDR2: SQVTM and ANQGSEA. This CDR3 comprises 17 residues. The trim removed 7 bases at V and 1 base at J, leaving 13 bases unmatched. This CDR3 reads CSAARTGTGVSGNTIYF. CDR3 sequence (DNA): TGCAGCGCCGCTAGAACCGGGACAGGGGTGTCTGGAAACACCATATATTTT.

The chain joins TRBV6-6 to TRBJ2-1; 9 bases line up with TRBD1. Germline assignment: CDR1 MNHNY and CDR2 SVGAGI (reference sequence). This CDR3 spans 16 amino acids. V lost 4 bases and J lost 5; bases outside the gene matches: 9. The CDR3 DNA reads as TGTGCCAGCAGTTTTCAAGGGACAGGGATGGACAATGAGCAGTTCTTC. It is translated as CASSFQGTGMDNEQFF.

The gene calls are TRBV6-5 and TRBJ2-7; 9 positions match TRBD1. Looked up from germline, CDR1 is MNHEY and CDR2 is SVGAGI. The CDR3 is 14 amino acids. V trimming: 6 bases; J trimming: 4 bases; junction bases outside the gene matches: 7. The CDR3 loop is CASRTGQGSYEQYV. Here the CDR3 DNA reads TGTGCCAGCAGGACGGGACAGGGTAGTTACGAGCAGTACGTC.